This record covers a single TCR beta chain. Its antigen is unidentified. From germline, CDR1 is LNHDA and CDR2 SQIVND (reference sequence). Trimming removed 8 bases at V and 8 bases at J, with 10 bases between. This CDR3 is 12 amino acids long. This specimen comes from a study of T cell repertoires in aging, cancer and after chemotherapy. Study-level background: Over several months to years, re-sampled healthy donor repertoires clearly shared clones. Some 9.4 million TCR reads made up the full dataset.

A mixed TRB-A/B primer pool amplified rearranged TRB by multiplex touch-down PCR. TCRdb recomputed calls from the multiplex PCR reads with MiXCR, one row per CDR3 protein. This sample carries roughly 7,000 distinct CDR3 sequences, around two fifths of them seen once, and the ten largest clones take 15%. Study results and limitations: Age-matched healthy donors had significantly more diverse, less clonal blood TCR repertoires than untreated cancer patients. Healthy donors lost TCR diversity with age mainly through richness, cancer patients through richness and evenness.

Peripheral blood genomic DNA, not sorted cells or RNA, was the template. The sequenced sample consisted of blood. The TCR sequence derives from a human donor in good health. The J gene is TRBJ1-6, the V gene TRBV19; no clear D gene. The CDR3 bases are TGTGCCAGTTGCGCCCGGGATTCACCCCTCCACTTT. Translating it yields CASCARDSPLHF.